Below, 9 T cell receptor beta chains from the same sample are listed, as sequenced in a study of blood T cells in healthy people across ages. A second PCR, run for about 6 to 11 cycles, used a sample-barcoded 5' primer plus a J-beta primer mix. TCRdb reprocessed the 5' RACE reads with MiXCR, giving one entry per CDR3 protein. The sample holds approximately 800,000 distinct CDR3 sequences; about 53% are singletons and the top ten take approximately 40%. Sequencing was carried out using blood. These receptors were obtained from a man older than 75 in good health.

The rearrangement uses TRBV29-1 and TRBJ1-4; the D gene is possibly TRBD1 (5 bases). V lost 5 bases, J lost 7 bases, and 8 bases lay in between. Germline loops: CDR1 SQVTM, CDR2 ANQGSEA. The CDR3 runs to 11 residues. The CDR3 is CSVSQGEKLFF. In DNA form, the CDR3 reads TGCAGCGTTTCCCAGGGTGAAAAACTGTTTTTT.

This clonotype has just one count. The genes are TRBV20-1 and TRBJ1-6, with D unclear. Trimming removed 7 bases from V and 7 bases from J, with 14 bases in between. Germline assignment: CDR1 DFQATT and CDR2 SNEGSKA (reference sequence). The CDR3 is 13 residues long. The CDR3 is CSVQRDTNSPLHF. The DNA for the CDR3 is TGCAGTGTTCAGAGGGATACGAATTCACCCCTCCACTTT.

The chain recombines TRBV10-3 with TRBJ2-5, with no clear D. V was shortened by 3 bases and J by 2 bases, with 10 bases between the two germline ends. From germline, CDR1 is ENHRY and CDR2 SYGVKD. The CDR3 is 14 amino acids. CDR3 DNA sequence: TGTGCCATCAGTGAAATACGGTCACAAGAGACCCAGTACTTC. Translation: CAISEIRSQETQYF.

The chain couples TRBV2 to TRBJ1-2, with D unresolved. V lost 5 bases and J 8 bases, leaving 15 bases between the germline ends. Germline V gives CDR1 SNHLY, CDR2 FYNNEI. The CDR3 sequence is 13 residues long. CDR3 protein: CASSNRASEGYTF. The CDR3 DNA reads TGTGCCAGCAGTAACCGGGCCTCGGAGGGCTACACCTTC.

In this sample, this clonotype turned up once. V usage is TRBV5-1 and J usage is TRBJ2-5, with D possibly being TRBD2 (5 bases). CDR3 length: 11 amino acids. In germline, CDR1 is SGHRS, CDR2 YFSETQ. Between the trimmed V and J ends, which lost 5 bases and 3 bases, there was a span of 5 bases. The CDR3 is CASRAEETQYF. The CDR3 DNA reads TGCGCCAGCAGAGCGGAAGAGACCCAGTACTTC.

This chain uses TRBV24-1 with TRBJ2-3, with a tentative D call TRBD2 (5 bases). The CDR3 is 15 residues long. The V end was cut by 3 bases, the J end by 2 bases, with 11 bases between. Germline lookup yields CDR1 KGHDR and CDR2 SFDVKD. The CDR3 spells CATSDTGRVTDTQYF. The CDR3 DNA is TGTGCCACCAGTGATACTGGGCGGGTCACAGATACGCAGTATTTT.

The chain joins TRBV5-1 to TRBJ2-5; TRBD1 matches at 10 bases. The J segment lost 5 bases and the V segment lost 4 bases, leaving 14 bases of the junction unmatched. Germline CDR1 SGHRS, CDR2 YFSETQ. This CDR3 contains 17 residues. The CDR3 nucleotides are TGCGCCAGCAGCGCTTCAAGGAGTGGGACAGGGGTTGAGACCCAGTACTTC. It encodes CASSASRSGTGVETQYF.

Only one count was recorded for this clonotype. This chain links TRBV2 with TRBJ2-4; D is perhaps TRBD1 (6 bases). Germline V gene data show CDR1 as SNHLY and CDR2 as FYNNEI. The V end was cut by 2 bases, the J end by 3 bases, with 23 bases between. This CDR3 has 19 amino acids. CDR3 loop: CASSELGRGNFLDKNIQYF. The CDR3, as DNA: TGTGCCAGCAGTGAACTGGGCAGGGGAAACTTCCTAGACAAAAACATTCAGTACTTC.

This chain connects TRBV5-1 to TRBJ2-7; 7 bases map to TRBD2. V lost 6 bases to trimming and J lost 1 base; unmatched junction nucleotides: 7. The CDR3 runs to 14 residues. CDR1 and CDR2 (germline): SGHRS, YFSETQ. The CDR3: CASKPGLPSYEQYF. The CDR3 DNA reads as TGCGCCAGCAAACCGGGACTACCTTCCTACGAGCAGTACTTC.